This T cell receptor (beta chain) was documented in a study of PD-1 blockade in classical Hodgkin lymphoma. In the study overall: Once every 2 weeks, patients received intravenous nivolumab at 3 mg/kg. Study-level points and caveats: A significant rise in TCR diversity by C4D1 was seen for CD4+ but not CD8+ cells. Healthy donors were reported to have higher baseline TCR diversity than newly diagnosed patients.

Clones were read by immunoSEQ multiplex PCR, and TCRdb kept only the in-frame ones, dropping some. The sample yields 15,000 to 20,000 clones, 75% to 85% seen once. Exposure to brentuximab vedotin varied, and each patient had relapsed following autologous stem cell transplantation. Relative to its sample, this clone is medium-sized (0.01 to 0.1%). The target antigen is unknown. V was shortened by 5 bases and J by 0 bases, with 11 bases between the two germline ends. Germline-derived CDR1 and CDR2 are GTSNPN and SVGIG (reference sequence). The CDR3 covers 13 residues. The material was peripheral blood mononuclear cells (PBMCs), obtained before the second cycle of nivolumab. J is TRBJ2-7 and V is TRBV30; D gene uncertain. This clonotype was sampled from a human donor with classical Hodgkin lymphoma. CDR3 in amino acids: CAWDRLPSYEQYF. In DNA, the CDR3 is TGTGCCTGGGACCGACTGCCCTCCTACGAGCAGTACTTC. Drawing the rest from reference TRBV30 and TRBJ2-7, the complete variable domain is SQTIHQWPATLVQPVGSPLSLECTVEGTSNPNLYWYRQAAGRGLQLLFYSVGIGQISSEVPQNLSASRPQDRQFILSSKKLLLSDSGFYLCAWDRLPSYEQYFGPGTRLTVT.